The present T cell receptor beta chain was sequenced within a study of beta chain features in type 1 diabetes (dated by TCRdb to 2017 to 2018). About the investigation overall: No differences in mean age, gender distribution, total cell number or subset yield were found between patients and healthy donors. A total of 85 million to 140 million sorted cells were examined across all samples, and a strong correlation was observed between cell number per subset and RNA yield. The study compared TCRB repertoires of sorted circulating CD4+ T cell subsets between recently diagnosed type 1 diabetes patients and matched healthy donors. Whereas all 30 or so donors provided naive and central memory subsets, regulatory and stem cell-like memory subsets were isolated from just 8 patients and roughly 8 healthy donors. What the study reported, not specific to this receptor: Because cDNA was sequenced instead of genomic DNA, highly expressing activated cells could be over-represented, though the groups showed no difference in activation or CD3 levels. Type 1 diabetes patients showed a moderate but significant shortening of TCRB CDR3 length in all four CD4+ subsets. Shorter templates might have been favored by PCR, but patient and control samples were amplified and corrected together, so both groups would have been affected equally by any skew. HLA sub-analyses involved small numbers of individuals, so any influence of HLA type on TCRB rearrangement remained unresolved. Naive, central memory and regulatory TCRB repertoires appeared to be more alike among patients than among healthy donors. At VDJ recombination sites, patients with type 1 diabetes made fewer insertions and deleted more nucleotides, a pattern implying thymic rearrangement abnormalities.

The entire amount of isolated RNA was reverse transcribed using the High Capacity cDNA Reverse Transcription Kit, so the sequenced TCRB transcripts were expressed ones. Deep immunoSEQ sequencing was applied to naive, central memory and regulatory T cell samples, giving an average of roughly 3.5 million total reads per sample. Sorted cells were lysed in RLT buffer and RNA was extracted with DNase-treated RNeasy Micro or Mini kits, depending on cell number. To prevent cross-contamination, every cell subset was processed on its own, while patient and healthy donor samples were processed together. Using the immunoSEQ multiplex PCR, TCRB sequences were amplified from cDNA into 87-bp fragments spanning the CDR3 region. Amplicons were sequenced on the Illumina HiSeq platform. The published analysis was carried out like this. PCR bias was corrected computationally using synthetic template baselines, and reads within Hamming distance 2 were collapsed, with unmergeable singletons discarded. Reads were aligned against IMGT to assign V, D and J genes, CDR3 length and insertions or deletions at six rearrangement sites. Within each subset, clonotype counts were normalized to the number of sorted cells before true diversity and Gini coefficients were calculated with the tcR R package. The overlap coefficient, calculated on TCRB nucleotide sequences, was used to quantify repertoire sharing. TCRdb provides this immuneACCESS table in a form limited to in-frame rearrangements. Some clones are lacking; in checked studies, under half of them reflect an unresolved V gene, and why the rest are absent is not known. V, J and clone size reflect that table, while D and trimming were determined from the DNA. The sample table records around 150,000 clones; under 13% of these occur just once. In total, the top ten clones hold more than 0.4% of the sample.

The CDR1 and CDR2 encoded by the germline V gene are SGHRS and YFSETQ. From its cysteine to its phenylalanine, the CDR3 spans 14 amino acids. Just CDR3 DNA is preserved here, 42 bases in frame from base 1. At the junction V is shortened by 4 bases and J by 8 bases, with 16 bases in between. This clone has just a few counts. What this receptor recognizes is not known. Base qualities are not provided; no much larger clone lies one nucleotide away. A single peripheral blood draw of about 116 mL on average was collected from each donor into heparinised tubes. Using a panel that included CD45RO, CCR7, CD25, CD127, CD95 and CD27, naive, central memory, regulatory and stem cell-like memory CD4+ T cells were sorted on a BD FACSAria II. All sorted populations exceeded 95% purity. Right away, PBMCs were isolated by Lymphoprep density gradient centrifugation and were stained directly, with no culture step. To minimize batch effects, samples were stained and sorted in pairs, one healthy donor with one patient per experiment.

Recombination connected TRBV5-1 to TRBJ2-4, with TRBD2 as a weak D call on 5 bases. This sequence was found in a man aged 30-40 years with type 1 diabetes. The sequencing sample was made of central memory CD4+ T cells from blood. The CDR3 is CASSQRTLGDIQYF. The DNA sequence is given as TGCGCCAGCAGCCAGCGCACCCTGGGAGACATTCAGTACTTC.